A single T cell receptor beta chain is shown here with its context. V lost 0 bases to trimming and J lost 2 bases, with 14 bases between them. This CDR3 is built from 15 residues. Germline V CDR1 and CDR2: DFQATT, SNEGSKA (reference sequence). This sample was included in a study of CD8 T cells in Susac syndrome. An amount of RNA that ranged from 0.5 to 1 ug was reverse transcribed with random hexamers. TCRdb re-called the immunoSEQ multiplex PCR reads with MiXCR, one entry per CDR3 protein. The repertoire holds about 110,000 distinct CDR3 sequences, about 95% seen once, with about 0.1% in the top ten.

The V and J genes are TRBV20-1 and TRBJ2-7; weak D call: TRBD2 (6 bases). The clonotype comes from a human donor in good health. Sequenced sample: CD4+ T cells from PBMCs. CDR3 sequence (DNA): TGCAGTGCTAGAGATCCGGCTAGCGTCACCTACGAGCAGTACTTC. This encodes CSARDPASVTYEQYF.